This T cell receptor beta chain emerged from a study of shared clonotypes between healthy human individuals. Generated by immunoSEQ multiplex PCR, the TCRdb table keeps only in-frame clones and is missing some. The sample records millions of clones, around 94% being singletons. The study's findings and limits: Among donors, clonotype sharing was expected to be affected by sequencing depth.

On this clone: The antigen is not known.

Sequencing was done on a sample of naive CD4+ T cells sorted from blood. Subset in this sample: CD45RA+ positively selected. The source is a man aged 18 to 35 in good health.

The DNA of the CDR3 is TGTGCCACCTCAGTACAAGGAACTAGCACAGATACGCAGTATTTT. Its translation is CATSVQGTSTDTQYF. This chain joins TRBV2 and TRBJ2-3; no firm D call. The length of the CDR3 is 15 residues. V lost 10 bases and J lost 0, with 17 bases in between. In germline, CDR1 is SNHLY, CDR2 FYNNEI.